A selection of T cell receptor beta chains follows, all from one sample in a study of human T cells and chemical hapten exposure. TCRdb itself ran the RACE reads through MiXCR, one entry per CDR3 protein. The sample lists 190,000 or so distinct CDR3 sequences, approximately 29% seen once, with about 2.8% in the top ten. Sequenced material: whole blood, taken in connection with sensitization to the hapten diphenylcyclopropenone (DPC). The source is a woman aged 25 to 45 with alopecia areata. Some clones in this sample may be carry-over from other donors' samples. Each CDR3 is given with its conserved first and last residue. D genes are given only for firm matches. Size is stated for part of the rows, as once, few or many counts, or as a class when the clone is expanded.

d_gene: TRBD1; v_gene: TRBV4-3; j_gene: TRBJ1-1; abundance: .; CDR3nt: TGCGCCAGCAGCCAAGATGGTGGACAGGGGGATGAAGCTTTCTTT; CDR3aa: CASSQDGGQGDEAFF
d_gene: .; v_gene: TRBV6-2/TRBV6-3; j_gene: TRBJ1-5; abundance: .; CDR3nt: TGTGCCAGCAGCATCGAGGACCCCGCAAATCAGCCCCAGCATTTT; CDR3aa: CASSIEDPANQPQHF
d_gene: TRBD1; v_gene: TRBV7-6; j_gene: TRBJ2-7; abundance: .; CDR3nt: TGTGCCAGCAGCAGGGGACAGGGATACTACGAGCAGTACTTC; CDR3aa: CASSRGQGYYEQYF
d_gene: .; v_gene: TRBV7-2; j_gene: TRBJ2-5; abundance: few; CDR3nt: TGTGCCAGCAGCTTATATTGGGGGGGGGCAGAGACCCAGTACTTC; CDR3aa: CASSLYWGGAETQYF
d_gene: .; v_gene: TRBV29-1; j_gene: TRBJ2-5; abundance: many; CDR3nt: TGCAGCGTTGTGGTGGAGACCCAGTACTTC; CDR3aa: CSVVVETQYF
d_gene: TRBD2; v_gene: TRBV4-3; j_gene: TRBJ2-7; abundance: .; CDR3nt: TGCGCCAGCAGCCAAGATGCAACTAGCGGGTACGAGCAGTACTTC; CDR3aa: CASSQDATSGYEQYF
d_gene: .; v_gene: TRBV5-6; j_gene: TRBJ2-1; abundance: .; CDR3nt: TGTGCCAGCAGCTTGGGCATATCCAATGAGCAGTTCTTC; CDR3aa: CASSLGISNEQFF
d_gene: .; v_gene: TRBV21-1; j_gene: TRBJ2-3; abundance: few; CDR3nt: TGTGCCAGCAGCAAAAGGGGCCGCCGCACAGATACGCAGTATTTT; CDR3aa: CASSKRGRRTDTQYF
d_gene: .; v_gene: TRBV28; j_gene: TRBJ1-1; abundance: .; CDR3nt: TGTGCCAGCGAAGGGAGGGACACTGAAGCTTTCTTT; CDR3aa: CASEGRDTEAFF
d_gene: TRBD1; v_gene: TRBV4-2; j_gene: TRBJ1-1; abundance: .; CDR3nt: TGTGCCAGCAGCCAAGATCAACGGAACAGGGGGCGAGCGGCTTTCTTT; CDR3aa: CASSQDQRNRGRAAFF
d_gene: TRBD2; v_gene: TRBV12-3/TRBV12-4; j_gene: TRBJ2-1; abundance: few; CDR3nt: TGTGCCAGCAGTTTGCGGGTGGGGGGCGCTGGGACTAGCGGGATGTATGAGCAGTTCTTC; CDR3aa: CASSLRVGGAGTSGMYEQFF
d_gene: TRBD1; v_gene: TRBV4-3; j_gene: TRBJ1-2; abundance: .; CDR3nt: TGCGCCAGCAGCCAGACCGACAGGGTCAACTATGGCTACACCTTC; CDR3aa: CASSQTDRVNYGYTF
d_gene: .; v_gene: TRBV6-1; j_gene: TRBJ2-5; abundance: .; CDR3nt: TGTGCCAGCAGTGAAGCGAAACTAGCCGCCGCGGCCCAGTACTTC; CDR3aa: CASSEAKLAAAAQYF
d_gene: .; v_gene: TRBV7-3; j_gene: TRBJ2-2; abundance: .; CDR3nt: TGTGCCAGCAGCTTCACGATACCGGGGGAGCTGTTTTTT; CDR3aa: CASSFTIPGELFF
d_gene: .; v_gene: TRBV5-1; j_gene: TRBJ2-5; abundance: few; CDR3nt: TGCGCCAGCAGCCTGAAAACTAACCCTCACGGGGGAGAGACCCAGTACTTC; CDR3aa: CASSLKTNPHGGETQYF
d_gene: .; v_gene: TRBV20-1; j_gene: TRBJ1-5; abundance: .; CDR3nt: TGCAGTGCTGGGTATAGCAATCAGCCCCAGCATTTT; CDR3aa: CSAGYSNQPQHF
d_gene: .; v_gene: TRBV29-1; j_gene: TRBJ1-1; abundance: .; CDR3nt: TGCAGCGTCGGAACCGGAGTGAACACTGAAGCTTTCTTT; CDR3aa: CSVGTGVNTEAFF
d_gene: .; v_gene: TRBV6-5; j_gene: TRBJ1-3; abundance: .; CDR3nt: TGTGCCAGCCGATCAACTGGAAACACCATATATTTT; CDR3aa: CASRSTGNTIYF
d_gene: .; v_gene: TRBV7-2; j_gene: TRBJ2-1; abundance: .; CDR3nt: TGTGCCAGCAGCTTAACCCCACAGGGTAGCTACAATGAGCAGTTCTTC; CDR3aa: CASSLTPQGSYNEQFF
d_gene: .; v_gene: TRBV10-1; j_gene: TRBJ2-2; abundance: .; CDR3nt: TGCGCCAGCGCCCCATTTAGCGCCGGGGAGCTGTTTTTT; CDR3aa: CASAPFSAGELFF
d_gene: .; v_gene: TRBV4-1; j_gene: TRBJ2-5; abundance: few; CDR3nt: TGCGCCAGCAGCCAAGGGTTCGGAGGAGGCGAGACCCAGTACTTC; CDR3aa: CASSQGFGGGETQYF
d_gene: .; v_gene: TRBV9; j_gene: TRBJ1-3; abundance: .; CDR3nt: TGTGCCAGCAGCGTAGGCGCGACAGGATCTTTCTCTGGAAACACCATATATTTT; CDR3aa: CASSVGATGSFSGNTIYF
d_gene: TRBD2; v_gene: TRBV29-1; j_gene: TRBJ2-1; abundance: .; CDR3nt: TGCAGCGTTACTAGCGAGTCATACAATGAGCAGTTCTTC; CDR3aa: CSVTSESYNEQFF
d_gene: .; v_gene: TRBV6-5; j_gene: TRBJ2-7; abundance: few; CDR3nt: TGTGCCAGCAGTTACTCTAGTTCGGGGATCTACGAGCAGTACTTC; CDR3aa: CASSYSSSGIYEQYF